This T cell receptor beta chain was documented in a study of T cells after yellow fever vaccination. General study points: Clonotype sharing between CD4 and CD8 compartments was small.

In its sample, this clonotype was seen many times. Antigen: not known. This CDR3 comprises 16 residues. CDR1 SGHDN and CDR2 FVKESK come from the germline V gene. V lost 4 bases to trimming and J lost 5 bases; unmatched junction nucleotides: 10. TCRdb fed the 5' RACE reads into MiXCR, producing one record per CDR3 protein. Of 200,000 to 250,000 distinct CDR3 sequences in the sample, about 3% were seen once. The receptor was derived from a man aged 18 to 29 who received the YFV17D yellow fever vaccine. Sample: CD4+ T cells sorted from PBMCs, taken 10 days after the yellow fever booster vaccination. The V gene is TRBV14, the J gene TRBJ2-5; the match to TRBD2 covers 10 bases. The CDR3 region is CASSPLRAGGYETQYF. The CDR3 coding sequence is TGTGCCAGCAGCCCCTTGAGAGCGGGGGGGTACGAGACCCAGTACTTC.